A single sample gave rise to the 4 T cell receptor beta chains below, sequenced in a study of OX40 agonist ivuxolimab in advanced cancers. Only in-frame clones appear in the TCRdb table, and some are missing; sequencing was by immunoSEQ multiplex PCR. The sample yields 50,000 to 70,000 clones, roughly 84% seen once. The sample was CD4+ or CD8+ T cells sorted from blood, taken in a trial of the OX40 agonist ivuxolimab. The receptors stem from an adult with an advanced solid tumor such as melanoma, head and neck, liver or kidney cancer.

This clone was recorded a few times. The junction departs from the called germline gene at one end, perhaps through a read error. The chain is built from TRBV7-7 and TRBJ2-1; 7 bases are shared with TRBD2. This CDR3 region has 13 residues. Germline loops: CDR1 SSHAT, CDR2 FNYEAQ (reference sequence). CDR3 region: CASSSGTNNEQFF. CDR3 DNA: TGTGCTAGCAGCAGCGGGACCAACAATGAGCAGTTCTTC.

The rearrangement joins TRBV30 to TRBJ1-6, with 7 bases fitting TRBD1. The CDR3 length is 19 residues. V lost 1 base to trimming and J lost 2 bases; unmatched junction nucleotides: 14. The V gene's germline CDR1 is GTSNPN and CDR2 SVGIG (reference sequence). In DNA, the CDR3 is TGTGCCTGGAGTGACGAGGTGTCGACAGGGAGGGCCTATAATTCACCCCTCCACTTT. Protein product: CAWSDEVSTGRAYNSPLHF.

The gene calls are TRBV29-1 and TRBJ2-1; no firm D call. Germline values: CDR1 SQVTM, CDR2 ANQGSEA. This CDR3 is built from 12 residues. V lost 5 bases and J lost 8, with 13 bases in between. CDR3 region: CSVMVPIYEQFF. In DNA, the CDR3 is TGCAGCGTTATGGTTCCGATTTATGAGCAGTTCTTC.

DNA of the CDR3: TGTGCCAGCAGCCAGGAGCAGGGGGCGGCCTACAATGAGCAGTTCTTC. Its protein is CASSQEQGAAYNEQFF. This chain connects TRBV4-2 to TRBJ2-1; TRBD1 matches 8 bases. The CDR3 runs to 16 residues. Germline V CDR1 and CDR2: LGHNA, YNFKEQ. The V and J ends lost 3 bases and 2 bases, in that order; junction bases with no gene match: 6.